These T cell receptor beta chains were read from a single sample in a study of T cells in tumors and immune-related adverse events. Method: immunoSEQ multiplex PCR; TCRdb's copy keeps in-frame clones and lacks some. The sample has roughly 23,000 clones, around 90% seen once. This material consisted of lymph node tissue, taken from a patient treated with anti-PD-1 therapy. These receptors were collected from a female donor with metastatic renal cell carcinoma. Both conserved end residues are part of each CDR3. A D gene is named only where the DNA matches it firmly. The size of a clone is reported for some rows only, either as once, few or many, or as a class for expanded clones.

clone_size j_call v_call d_call cdr3_aa cdr3_nt
. TRBJ1-1 TRBV28 . CASRTGTEAFF TGTGCCAGCAGAACAGGCACTGAAGCTTTCTTT
. TRBJ2-3 TRBV6-1 TRBD2 CASSATSGRSTDTQYF TGTGCCAGCAGTGCGACTAGCGGGAGGAGCACAGATACGCAGTATTTT
. TRBJ2-7 TRBV11-2 . CASSFYGGEQYF TGTGCCAGCAGCTTTTATGGGGGCGAGCAGTACTTC
. TRBJ1-1 TRBV27 . CASSFKPHRDTEAFF TGTGCCAGCAGTTTTAAACCACACAGGGACACTGAAGCTTTCTTT
few TRBJ2-7 TRBV28 TRBD2 CASTRGDSYEQYF TGTGCCAGCACCCGGGGGGACTCCTACGAGCAGTACTTC
few TRBJ2-1 TRBV7-9 . CASSLVSQGGNEQFF TGTGCCAGCAGCTTAGTATCCCAGGGAGGCAATGAGCAGTTCTTC
. TRBJ2-7 TRBV6-5 . CASSHRASEQYF TGTGCCAGCAGTCATAGGGCAAGCGAGCAGTACTTC
few TRBJ1-2 TRBV2 . CASREGYYGYTF TGTGCCAGCAGGGAGGGGTACTATGGCTACACCTTC
. TRBJ2-3 TRBV7-2 . CASSPGFTDTQYF TGTGCCAGCAGCCCGGGTTTTACAGATACGCAGTATTTT
. TRBJ2-7 TRBV28 TRBD1 CASSPGQGASEQYF TGTGCCAGCAGTCCGGGACAGGGGGCGAGTGAGCAGTACTTC
. TRBJ2-7 TRBV11-2 . CASSSRDVDEQYF TGTGCCAGCAGCTCCCGAGACGTCGACGAGCAGTACTTC
. TRBJ2-7 TRBV11-2 . CASSLVGGNRHEQYF TGTGCCAGCAGCTTAGTAGGTGGAAACCGCCACGAGCAGTACTTC
. TRBJ2-7 TRBV7-7 . CASSSRLRQPSYEQYF TGTGCTAGCAGCTCCCGTCTGCGACAGCCGTCCTACGAGCAGTACTTC
. TRBJ2-7 TRBV5-5 TRBD1 CASSLEGAINPYEQYF TGTGCCAGCAGCTTGGAGGGGGCGATCAACCCCTACGAGCAGTACTTC
few TRBJ1-2 TRBV30 TRBD1 CAWTSQGAMDGYTF TGTGCCTGGACCTCGCAGGGGGCGATGGATGGCTACACCTTC
. TRBJ1-5 TRBV7-6 . CASSLAWGGNQPQHF TGTGCCAGCAGCTTAGCGTGGGGGGGCAATCAGCCCCAGCATTTT
. TRBJ2-5 TRBV5-4 TRBD2 CASSPTSGGVRETQYF TGTGCCAGCAGCCCAACTAGCGGGGGGGTTCGGGAGACCCAGTACTTC
. TRBJ1-2 TRBV7-2 . CASSLASGDSYGYTF TGTGCCAGCAGCTTAGCCTCAGGGGACTCCTATGGCTACACCTTC
. TRBJ2-7 TRBV7-7 . CASSLGEDSYEQYF TGTGCCAGCAGCTTAGGGGAGGACTCCTACGAGCAGTACTTC
. TRBJ1-2 TRBV9 . CASSVAYGYTF TGTGCCAGCAGCGTGGCCTATGGCTACACCTTC
. TRBJ2-5 TRBV11-2 TRBD2 CASSPPSGGAETQYF TGTGCCAGCAGCCCACCTAGCGGGGGGGCAGAGACCCAGTACTTC
. TRBJ1-2 TRBV11-2 TRBD1 CASSRFSLQGPYGYTF TGTGCCAGCAGCCGCTTCTCTCTACAGGGGCCGTATGGCTACACCTTC
. TRBJ1-3 TRBV18 TRBD1 CASSQPGQIFSGNTIYF TGTGCCAGCTCACAACCGGGACAGATTTTCTCTGGAAACACCATATATTTT
. TRBJ1-3 TRBV14 . CASSRTTEISGNTIYF TGTGCCAGCAGCCGAACGACAGAAATCTCTGGAAACACCATATATTTT
. TRBJ2-2 TRBV5-1 TRBD1 CASRTGTGRTGELFF TGCGCCAGCCGAACCGGGACAGGAAGAACCGGGGAGCTGTTTTTT
. TRBJ1-5 TRBV28 . CASSLGQSNQPQHF TGTGCCAGCAGTTTAGGGCAAAGCAATCAGCCCCAGCATTTT
. TRBJ1-6 TRBV27 . CASSLGPDNSPLHF TGTGCCAGCAGTCTGGGACCGGATAATTCACCCCTCCACTTT
once TRBJ2-5 TRBV5-1 TRBD2 CASSPPPKTSGNQETQYF TGCGCCAGCAGCCCCCCACCCAAGACTAGCGGGAACCAAGAGACCCAGTACTTC
. TRBJ1-1 TRBV7-6 . CASSAQVSNTEAFF TGTGCCAGCAGCGCGCAGGTTTCGAACACTGAAGCTTTCTTT
once TRBJ2-1 TRBV6-6 TRBD2 CASSFRTSRSYNEQFF TGTGCCAGCAGTTTCAGGACTAGCCGCTCCTACAATGAGCAGTTCTTC
. TRBJ1-5 TRBV29-1 . CSVDRSGCNQPQHF TGCAGCGTTGACAGGTCTGGGTGCAATCAGCCCCAGCATTTT
. TRBJ1-4 TRBV2 . CASVKRQPTNEKLFF TGTGCCAGCGTGAAACGACAGCCAACTAATGAAAAACTGTTTTTT
. TRBJ1-2 TRBV7-2 TRBD1 CASIVQGANYGYTF TGTGCCAGCATCGTACAGGGGGCTAACTATGGCTACACCTTC
. TRBJ2-1 TRBV30 TRBD2 CAWSVGGGNEQFF TGTGCCTGGAGTGTAGGCGGGGGCAATGAGCAGTTCTTC
. TRBJ2-2 TRBV7-2 TRBD2 CASSNRGGTAGELFF TGTGCCAGCAGCAACCGCGGGGGGACCGCCGGGGAGCTGTTTTTT
. TRBJ2-7 TRBV6-5 . CASSRARGALGEQYF TGTGCCAGCAGTAGAGCACGGGGGGCTTTGGGAGAGCAGTACTTC
. TRBJ1-4 TRBV5-6 . CASTHRAVGIPNEKLFF TGTGCCAGCACGCACAGGGCCGTAGGGATTCCTAATGAAAAACTGTTTTTT
. TRBJ2-3 TRBV29-1 . CSVEGLGGLAMRTDTQYF TGCAGCGTTGAAGGGCTTGGGGGCCTAGCCATGCGCACAGATACGCAGTATTTT
. TRBJ2-3 TRBV4-3 TRBD1 CASSQGQGALIDTQYF TGCGCCAGCAGCCAGGGACAGGGGGCGCTAATAGATACGCAGTATTTT
. TRBJ2-7 TRBV7-9 . CASSGLRDEQYF TGTGCCAGCAGCGGATTAAGGGACGAGCAGTACTTC
. TRBJ1-2 TRBV5-5 . CASSLDYGYTF TGTGCCAGCAGCTTGGACTATGGCTACACCTTC
. TRBJ2-7 TRBV5-5 . CASPLVRIPYEQYF TGTGCCAGCCCCTTGGTCAGGATTCCCTACGAGCAGTACTTC
. TRBJ2-1 TRBV6-1 . CASSEAGTGWYEQFF TGTGCCAGCAGTGAAGCCGGGACGGGATGGTATGAGCAGTTCTTC
. TRBJ2-7 TRBV7-4 TRBD1 CASSRRDREYEQYF TGTGCCAGCAGCCGCCGGGACAGGGAATACGAGCAGTACTTC
. TRBJ1-3 TRBV5-1 . CASSLMAGLSGNTIYF TGCGCCAGCAGCTTGATGGCAGGACTCTCTGGAAACACCATATATTTT
. TRBJ2-1 TRBV11-2 TRBD1 CASSPWTGALFF TGTGCCAGCAGCCCTTGGACAGGGGCTTTGTTCTTC
. TRBJ2-7 TRBV6-6 . CAISEGPGGAVEQYF TGTGCCATCAGTGAGGGGCCAGGTGGAGCCGTGGAGCAGTACTTC
. TRBJ2-7 TRBV15 . CATSKGRDGTYEQYF TGTGCCACCAGCAAGGGTAGGGACGGAACCTACGAGCAGTACTTC
few TRBJ2-1 TRBV7-7 TRBD2 CASSLAAGAMNEQFF TGTGCTAGCAGCTTAGCGGCGGGAGCTATGAATGAGCAGTTCTTC
once TRBJ2-5 TRBV18 . CASSPLEGQETQYF TGTGCCAGCTCACCGTTGGAGGGGCAAGAGACCCAGTACTTC
. TRBJ2-1 TRBV7-2 TRBD1 CASSSTGGWYNEQFF TGTGCCAGCAGCTCCACAGGGGGCTGGTACAATGAGCAGTTCTTC
. TRBJ1-1 TRBV4-3 . CASSQDVGRREAFF TGCGCCAGCAGCCAAGATGTAGGGAGACGGGAAGCTTTCTTT
few TRBJ2-2 TRBV10-1 TRBD2 CASSDRVPGLAPPNTGELFF TGCGCCAGCAGTGACCGCGTCCCGGGACTAGCCCCACCGAACACCGGGGAGCTGTTTTTT